This TCR beta chain was retrieved from a study of radiation and T cells in renal cell carcinoma. Study outcomes and limitations: Pretreatment tumor biopsies were lacking, so baseline clonotypes are unknown. Top tumor clonotypes rose in blood 2 weeks post-radiation, then contracted.

With respect to this clone: Its target is not known.

This CDR3 is built from 16 residues. From germline, CDR1 is SGHAT and CDR2 FQNNGV. V gave up 4 bases and J gave up 0 bases, with 15 bases separating them. Clones were sequenced by immunoSEQ multiplex PCR, and TCRdb holds only the in-frame ones, with some missing. In the table there are tens of thousands of clones, 70% to 80% of which are singletons. The time point was: blood 2 weeks post-SBRT. As for treatment: 15 Gy SBRT to primary tumor, nephrectomy 4 weeks later. Radiation-treated patients gave blood at baseline, week 2 and week 4. This renal cell carcinoma was of the clear cell type. This chain connects TRBV11-2 to TRBJ2-5; TRBD1 is a possible D gene (6 bases). The sequenced sample was blood, obtained from a patient whose treatment included radiotherapy and nephrectomy. The receptor comes from a man aged 55 to 70 with renal cell carcinoma. CDR3 sequence (DNA): TGTGCCAGCAGCTCAAATTGGGACATCCACCAAGAGACCCAGTACTTC. This sequence encodes CASSSNWDIHQETQYF.